The sequence of this T cell receptor beta chain was determined in a study of T cell repertoires in cytomegalovirus infection. Study summary: TCR beta signatures that were public indicated CMV infection and matching HLA type. Findings and limits, study-wide: It was HLA-C-restricted CMV-specific TCR beta clonotypes that dominated the response ex vivo. Totalled public TCR beta family frequency picked out people who carried CMV plus the relevant HLA.

Germline CDR1 and CDR2: SGHTA and FQGNSA. The CDR3 is 16 residues long. V dropped 5 bases and J dropped 2; count of bases not matched to a gene: 11. TCRdb ran MiXCR on the reads and lists one entry per CDR3 protein. The sample lists about 740,000 distinct CDR3 sequences, less than 40% occurring once. On this clonotype itself: Its antigen is not identified. It may be a read error: a sequence one base away is much more abundant. This CDR3 fails to terminate in the conserved phenylalanine or tryptophan, so it likely reflects a read error.

This sequence joins TRBV7-2 and TRBJ2-7, with 8 bases lining up with TRBD1. This receptor was taken from a human donor in good health (CMV status not recorded). Some clones in this sample may be carry-over from other donors' samples. The sample consisted of PBMCs. CDR3 DNA: TGTGCCAGCAGCCTTGGGACAGGCGAAACAACCTACGAGCAGTACTTA. Encoded protein: CASSLGTGETTYEQYL.